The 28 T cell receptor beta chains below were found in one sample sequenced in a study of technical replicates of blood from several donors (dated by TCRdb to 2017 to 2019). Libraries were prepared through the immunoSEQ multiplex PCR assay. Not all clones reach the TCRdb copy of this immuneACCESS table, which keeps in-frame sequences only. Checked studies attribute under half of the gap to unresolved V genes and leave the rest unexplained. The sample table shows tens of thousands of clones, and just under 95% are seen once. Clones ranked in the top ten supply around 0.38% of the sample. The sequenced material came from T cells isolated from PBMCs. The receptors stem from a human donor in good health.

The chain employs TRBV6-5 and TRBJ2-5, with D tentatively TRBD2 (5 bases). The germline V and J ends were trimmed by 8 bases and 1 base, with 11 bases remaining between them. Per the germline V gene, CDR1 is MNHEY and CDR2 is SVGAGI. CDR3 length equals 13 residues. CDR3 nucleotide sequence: TGTGCCAGCCGGCGGGTGGGCCAAGAGACCCAGTACTTC. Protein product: CASRRVGQETQYF.

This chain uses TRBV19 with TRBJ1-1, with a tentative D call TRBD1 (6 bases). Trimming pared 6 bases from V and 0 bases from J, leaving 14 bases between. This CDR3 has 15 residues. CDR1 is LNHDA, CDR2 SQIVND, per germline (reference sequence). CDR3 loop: CASRSIGQLNTEAFF. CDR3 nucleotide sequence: TGTGCCAGTAGAAGCATTGGACAGTTGAACACTGAAGCTTTCTTT.

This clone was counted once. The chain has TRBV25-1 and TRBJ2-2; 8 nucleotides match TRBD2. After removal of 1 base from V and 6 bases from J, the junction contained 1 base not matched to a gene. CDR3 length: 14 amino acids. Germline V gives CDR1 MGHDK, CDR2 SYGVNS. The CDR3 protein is CASSEWREAGELFF. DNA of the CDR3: TGTGCCAGCAGTGAATGGCGGGAGGCCGGGGAGCTGTTTTTT.

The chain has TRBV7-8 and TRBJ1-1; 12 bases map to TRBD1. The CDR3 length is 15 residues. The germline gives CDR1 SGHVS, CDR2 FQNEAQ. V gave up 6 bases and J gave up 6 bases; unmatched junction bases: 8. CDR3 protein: CASSRGGQGASEAFF. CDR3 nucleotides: TGTGCCAGCAGTAGGGGGGGACAGGGGGCTTCTGAAGCTTTCTTT.

The CDR3 region has the DNA TGTGCCTGGAGCCATAAATACTTCTACGAGCAGTACTTC. Its protein is CAWSHKYFYEQYF. The V and J genes are TRBV30 and TRBJ2-7; D not certain. The CDR3 is 13 residues long. Trimming stripped 3 bases from V and 3 bases from J, with 12 bases between. Germline V gene lookup returns CDR1 GTSNPN and CDR2 SVGIG (reference sequence).

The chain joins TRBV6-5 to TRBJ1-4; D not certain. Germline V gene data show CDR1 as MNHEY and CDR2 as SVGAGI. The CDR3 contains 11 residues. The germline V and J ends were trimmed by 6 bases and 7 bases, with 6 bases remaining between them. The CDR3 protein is CASSPGEKLFF. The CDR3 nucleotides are TGTGCCAGCAGCCCCGGTGAAAAACTGTTTTTT.

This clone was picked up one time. The CDR3 sequence: CASSLGQTANYGYTF. As DNA, the CDR3 is TGTGCCAGCAGCTTAGGACAGACAGCTAACTATGGCTACACCTTC. The genes are TRBV11-2 and TRBJ1-2; perhaps TRBD1 as D (5 bases). The CDR3 is 15 amino acids. V was clipped by 1 base and J by 0 bases, with 9 bases between them. Looked up from germline, CDR1 is SGHAT and CDR2 is FQNNGV.

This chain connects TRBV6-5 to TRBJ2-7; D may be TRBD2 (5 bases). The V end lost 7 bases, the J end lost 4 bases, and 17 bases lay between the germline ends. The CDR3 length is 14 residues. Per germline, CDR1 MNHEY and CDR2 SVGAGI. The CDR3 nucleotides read TGTGCCAGCAACCCGTGGGGAGAGGGATACGAGCAGTACTTC. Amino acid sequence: CASNPWGEGYEQYF.

CDR3 sequence reads: CASSLTVEGYTF. Written as DNA, the CDR3 is TGTGCCAGCAGCTTGACAGTGGAAGGCTACACCTTC. V gene TRBV5-6 combines with J gene TRBJ1-2, with D uncertain. V shed 1 base and J shed 8 bases, with 9 bases lying between them. CDR3 length: 12 residues. Germline V gene data show CDR1 as SGHDT and CDR2 as YYEEEE.

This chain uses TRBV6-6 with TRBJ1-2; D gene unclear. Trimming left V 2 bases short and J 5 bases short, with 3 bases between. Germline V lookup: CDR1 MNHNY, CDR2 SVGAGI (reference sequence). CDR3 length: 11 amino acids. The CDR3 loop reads CASSYPYGYTF. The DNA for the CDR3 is TGTGCCAGCAGTTACCCTTATGGCTACACCTTC.

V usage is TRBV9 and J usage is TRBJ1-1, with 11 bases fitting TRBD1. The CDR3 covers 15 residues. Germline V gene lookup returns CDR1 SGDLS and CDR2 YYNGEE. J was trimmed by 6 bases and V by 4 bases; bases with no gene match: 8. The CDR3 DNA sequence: TGTGCCAGCAGCACCGGACAGGGGGCAGTGGCTGAAGCTTTCTTT. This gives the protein CASSTGQGAVAEAFF.

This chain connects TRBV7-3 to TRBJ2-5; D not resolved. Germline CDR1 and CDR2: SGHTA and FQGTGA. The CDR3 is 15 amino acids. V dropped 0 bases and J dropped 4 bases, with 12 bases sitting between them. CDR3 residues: CASSLTAGHGETQYF. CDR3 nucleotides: TGTGCCAGCAGCTTAACGGCAGGCCACGGAGAGACCCAGTACTTC.

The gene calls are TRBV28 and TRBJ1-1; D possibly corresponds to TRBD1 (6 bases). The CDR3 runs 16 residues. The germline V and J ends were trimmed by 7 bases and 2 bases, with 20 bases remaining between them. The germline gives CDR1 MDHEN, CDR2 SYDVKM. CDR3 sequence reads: CASNQDRQSFNTEAFF. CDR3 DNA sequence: TGTGCCAGCAACCAGGACAGACAGAGTTTTAACACTGAAGCTTTCTTT.

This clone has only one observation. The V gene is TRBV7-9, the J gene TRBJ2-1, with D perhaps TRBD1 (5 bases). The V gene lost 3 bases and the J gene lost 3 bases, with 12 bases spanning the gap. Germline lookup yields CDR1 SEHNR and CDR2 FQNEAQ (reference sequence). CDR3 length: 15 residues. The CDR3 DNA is TGTGCCAGCAGCTTTGCTGGACAAAGCTACAATGAGCAGTTCTTC. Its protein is CASSFAGQSYNEQFF.

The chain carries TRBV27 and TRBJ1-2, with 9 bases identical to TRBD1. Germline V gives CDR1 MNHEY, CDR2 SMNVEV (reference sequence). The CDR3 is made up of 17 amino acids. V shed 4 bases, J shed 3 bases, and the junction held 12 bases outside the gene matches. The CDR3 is CASSSPRTGARYYGYTF. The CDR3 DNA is TGTGCCAGCAGTTCTCCGCGGACAGGGGCCCGCTACTATGGCTACACCTTC.

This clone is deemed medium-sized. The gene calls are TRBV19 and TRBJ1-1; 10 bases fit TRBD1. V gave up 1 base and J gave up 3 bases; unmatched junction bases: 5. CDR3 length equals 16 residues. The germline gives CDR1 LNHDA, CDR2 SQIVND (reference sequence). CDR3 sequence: CASSIGQGALYTEAFF. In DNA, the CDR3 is TGTGCCAGTAGTATAGGACAGGGGGCATTATACACTGAAGCTTTCTTT.

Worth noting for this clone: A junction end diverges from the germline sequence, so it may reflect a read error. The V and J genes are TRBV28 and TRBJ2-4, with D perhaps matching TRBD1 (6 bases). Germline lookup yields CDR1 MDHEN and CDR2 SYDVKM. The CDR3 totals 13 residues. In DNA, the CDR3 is TGTGCCAGCAGTTCATTTCCGTCACAGGGCCCGCTCTTC. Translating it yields CASSSFPSQGPLF. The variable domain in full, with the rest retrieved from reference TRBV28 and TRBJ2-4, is DVKVTQSSRYLVKRTGEKVFLECVQDMDHENMFWYRQDPGLGLRLIYFSYDVKMKEKGDIPEGYSVSREKKERFSLILESASTNQTSMYLCASSSFPSQGPLFGAGTRLSVL.

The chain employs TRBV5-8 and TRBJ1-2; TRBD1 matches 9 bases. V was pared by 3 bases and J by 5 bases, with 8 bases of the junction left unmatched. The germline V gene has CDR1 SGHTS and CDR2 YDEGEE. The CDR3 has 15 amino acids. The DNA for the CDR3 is TGTGCCAGCAGCTGGGCGGGACAGGGAATATATGGCTACACCTTC. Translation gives CASSWAGQGIYGYTF.

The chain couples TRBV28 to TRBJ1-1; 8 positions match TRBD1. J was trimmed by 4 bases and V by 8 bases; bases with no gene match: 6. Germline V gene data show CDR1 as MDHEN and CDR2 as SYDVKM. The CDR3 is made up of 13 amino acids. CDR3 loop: CASLPGGGTEAFF. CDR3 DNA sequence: TGTGCCAGCCTACCAGGGGGCGGCACTGAAGCTTTCTTT.

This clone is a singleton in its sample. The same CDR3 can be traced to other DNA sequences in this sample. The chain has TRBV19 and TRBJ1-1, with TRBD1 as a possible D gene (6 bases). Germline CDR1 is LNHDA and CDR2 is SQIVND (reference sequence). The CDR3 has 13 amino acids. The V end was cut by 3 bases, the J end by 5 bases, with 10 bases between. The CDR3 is CASSIQGTTEAFF. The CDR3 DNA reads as TGTGCCAGTAGTATCCAGGGGACGACTGAAGCTTTCTTT.

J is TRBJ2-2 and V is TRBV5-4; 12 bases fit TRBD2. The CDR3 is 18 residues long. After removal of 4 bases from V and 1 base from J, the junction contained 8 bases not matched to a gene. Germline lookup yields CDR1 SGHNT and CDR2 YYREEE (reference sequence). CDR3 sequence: CASSMRTSGDWNTGELFF. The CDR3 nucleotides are TGTGCCAGCAGCATGAGGACTAGCGGGGATTGGAACACCGGGGAGCTGTTTTTT.

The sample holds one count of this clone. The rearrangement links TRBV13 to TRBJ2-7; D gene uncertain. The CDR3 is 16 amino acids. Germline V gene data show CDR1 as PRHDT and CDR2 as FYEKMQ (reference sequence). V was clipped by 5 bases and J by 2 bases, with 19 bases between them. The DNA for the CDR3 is TGTGCCAGCAGCCGTAAGGCCGGGTTCCTTCCCTACGAGCAGTACTTC. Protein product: CASSRKAGFLPYEQYF.

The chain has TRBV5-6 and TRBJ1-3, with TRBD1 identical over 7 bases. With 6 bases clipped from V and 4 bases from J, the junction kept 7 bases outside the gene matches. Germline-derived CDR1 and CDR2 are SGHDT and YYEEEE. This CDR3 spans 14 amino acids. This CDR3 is CASTQTGLGNTIYF. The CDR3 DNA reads TGTGCCAGCACCCAGACAGGGCTAGGAAACACCATATATTTT.

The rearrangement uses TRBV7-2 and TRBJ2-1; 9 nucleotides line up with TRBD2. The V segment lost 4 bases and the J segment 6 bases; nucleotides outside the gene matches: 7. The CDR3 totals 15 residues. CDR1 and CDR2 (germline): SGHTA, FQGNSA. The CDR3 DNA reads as TGTGCCAGCAGCTCCGGGACTAGCCCGTCCAATGAGCAGTTCTTC. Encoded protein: CASSSGTSPSNEQFF.

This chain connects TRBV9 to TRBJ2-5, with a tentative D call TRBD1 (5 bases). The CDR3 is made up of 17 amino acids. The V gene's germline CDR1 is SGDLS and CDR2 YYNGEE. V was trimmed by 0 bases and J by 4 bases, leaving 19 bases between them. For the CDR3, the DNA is TGTGCCAGCAGCGTAGGGGCGACAGACCTGCCCCCAGAGACCCAGTACTTC. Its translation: CASSVGATDLPPETQYF. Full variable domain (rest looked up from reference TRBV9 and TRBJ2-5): DSGVTQTPKHLITATGQRVTLRCSPRSGDLSVYWYQQSLDQGLQFLIQYYNGEERAKGNILERFSAQQFPDLHSELNLSSLELGDSALYFCASSVGATDLPPETQYFGPGTRLLVL.

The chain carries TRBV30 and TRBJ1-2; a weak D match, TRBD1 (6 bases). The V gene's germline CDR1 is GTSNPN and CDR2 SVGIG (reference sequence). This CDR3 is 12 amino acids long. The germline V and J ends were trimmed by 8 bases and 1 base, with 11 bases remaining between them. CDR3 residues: CAQGRNNYGYTF. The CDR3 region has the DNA TGTGCCCAGGGGCGGAATAACTATGGCTACACCTTC. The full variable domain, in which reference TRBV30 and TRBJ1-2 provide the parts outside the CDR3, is SQTIHQWPATLVQPVGSPLSLECTVEGTSNPNLYWYRQAAGRGLQLLFYSVGIGQISSEVPQNLSASRPQDRQFILSSKKLLLSDSGFYLCAQGRNNYGYTFGSGTRLTVV.

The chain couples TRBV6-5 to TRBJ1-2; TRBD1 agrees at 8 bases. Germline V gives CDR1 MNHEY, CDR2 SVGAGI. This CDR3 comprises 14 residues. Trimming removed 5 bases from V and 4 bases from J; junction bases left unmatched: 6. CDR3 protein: CASSPITGGYGYTF. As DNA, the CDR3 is TGTGCCAGCAGTCCGATAACAGGGGGCTATGGCTACACCTTC.

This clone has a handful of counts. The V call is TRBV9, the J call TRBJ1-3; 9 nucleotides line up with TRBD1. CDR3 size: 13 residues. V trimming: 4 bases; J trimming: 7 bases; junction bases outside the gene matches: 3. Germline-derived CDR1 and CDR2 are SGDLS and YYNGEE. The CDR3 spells CASSSGQGNTIYF. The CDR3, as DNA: TGTGCCAGCAGCTCAGGACAGGGGAACACCATATATTTT.